This T cell receptor beta chain derives from a study of OX40 agonist ivuxolimab in advanced cancers. Study-level background: Prior therapy, whether anti-PD-1, anti-PD-L1 or anti-CTLA-4, was allowed, and about 40% had some. Of the patients, three showed partial responses, one with hepatocellular carcinoma and two with cutaneous melanoma. Study-wide findings and caveats: The authors also found low normalized T-cell clonal expansion in some nonresponders.

Germline values: CDR1 SGDLS, CDR2 YYNGEE. Trimming took 0 bases from V and 4 from J; bases not matched to a gene: 1. The CDR3 consists of 14 residues. TCRdb's copy holds only in-frame clones and misses some; the assay was immunoSEQ multiplex PCR. The sample yields about 40,000 clones, roughly 82% seen once. With respect to this clone: Its antigen is unknown.

This chain links TRBV9 with TRBJ1-2; 9 bases match TRBD1. The TCR sequence derives from an adult with an advanced solid tumor such as melanoma, head and neck, liver or kidney cancer. The sample here was CD4+ or CD8+ T cells sorted from blood, taken in a trial of the OX40 agonist ivuxolimab. CDR3 amino acids: CASSVEDRGYGYTF. The CDR3 DNA reads TGTGCCAGCAGCGTAGAGGACAGGGGCTATGGCTACACCTTC.